These 30 T cell receptor beta chains share one sample of origin, sequenced in a study of blood T cell repertoires in COVID-19. Clones were sequenced by immunoSEQ multiplex PCR, and TCRdb holds only the in-frame ones, with some missing. The data show 130,000 or so clones, around 83% seen once. The source material was peripheral blood. All receptors come from a human donor in a cohort sampled during active COVID-19.

V and J are TRBV5-1 and TRBJ2-1; a weak D match, TRBD2 (6 bases). V was clipped by 2 bases and J by 8 bases, with 20 bases between them. Germline V CDR1 and CDR2: SGHRS, YFSETQ. The CDR3 spans 16 residues. The CDR3 DNA reads TGCGCCAGCAGCTTATCCCCCGGGACGGGAGAGGATGAGCAGTTCTTC. As protein: CASSLSPGTGEDEQFF.

Concerning this clone itself: At one end the junction does not follow the germline gene, possibly because of a read error. The chain combines TRBV2 with TRBJ1-6; TRBD1 is a possible D gene (6 bases). CDR1 is SNHLY and CDR2 is FYNNEI in the germline V gene. The CDR3 is 13 amino acids. The CDR3 loop reads CASGDRINSPLHF. CDR3 DNA sequence: TGTGCCAGCGGTGACAGGATCAATTCACCCCTCCACTTT.

This chain joins TRBV4-3 and TRBJ2-5; D is unclear. The length of the CDR3 is 13 residues. V was cut by 0 bases and J by 5 bases, with 7 bases left in between. Germline values: CDR1 LGHNA, CDR2 YSLEER. CDR3: CASSQEAAETQYF. The DNA of the CDR3 is TGCGCCAGCAGCCAAGAAGCCGCCGAGACCCAGTACTTC.

In its sample, this clone was seen a few times. The J gene is TRBJ2-5, the V gene TRBV27, with 11 bases fitting TRBD2. V lost 4 bases, J lost 10 bases, and 14 bases stayed unmatched. There are 16 residues in the CDR3. CDR1 is MNHEY, CDR2 SMNVEV, per germline (reference sequence). The CDR3 protein is CASSSLLGLAGEVQYF. CDR3 sequence (DNA): TGTGCCAGCAGTTCCCTCTTAGGACTAGCGGGTGAGGTCCAGTACTTC.

This chain uses TRBV6-6 with TRBJ1-3; tentatively, D is TRBD1 (6 bases). This CDR3 is 15 amino acids long. Trimming removed 3 bases from V and 0 bases from J, with 9 bases in between. Germline V gives CDR1 MNHNY, CDR2 SVGAGI (reference sequence). DNA of the CDR3: TGTGCCAGCAGTTATTCGGACAGCTCTGGAAACACCATATATTTT. This sequence encodes CASSYSDSSGNTIYF.

This sequence joins TRBV6-6 and TRBJ1-6, with 9 bases identical to TRBD1. CDR1 is MNHNY and CDR2 is SVGAGI in the germline V gene (reference sequence). Germline trimming cut 0 bases from V and 7 bases from J; bases unmatched to any gene: 4. The CDR3 length is 16 residues. The CDR3 here is CASSYSGTGKNSPLHF. In DNA form, the CDR3 reads TGTGCCAGCAGTTACTCGGGGACAGGGAAAAATTCACCCCTCCACTTT.

The chain couples TRBV19 to TRBJ1-5, with 9 bases that match TRBD1. CDR3 length equals 14 residues. With 5 bases clipped from V and 4 bases from J, the junction kept 3 bases outside the gene matches. Germline lookup yields CDR1 LNHDA and CDR2 SQIVND (reference sequence). The CDR3 bases are TGTGCCAGTAGTGTGGGACAGGGAAATCAGCCCCAGCATTTT. Protein product: CASSVGQGNQPQHF.

V is TRBV19 and J is TRBJ1-4; D gene unclear. The CDR3 is 12 amino acids. CDR1 and CDR2 (germline): LNHDA, SQIVND (reference sequence). Trimming took 8 bases from V and 5 from J, leaving 9 bases between them. The CDR3 is CASRRENEKLFF. For the CDR3, the DNA is TGTGCCAGTCGACGGGAAAATGAAAAACTGTTTTTT.

The J gene is TRBJ2-3, the V gene TRBV10-2; TRBD2 matches at 11 bases. This CDR3 spans 15 amino acids. The trim removed 6 bases at V and 0 bases at J, leaving 2 bases unmatched. Germline CDR1 WSHSY, CDR2 SAAADI. The DNA of the CDR3 is TGCGCCAGCAGGACTAGCGGGGTTAGCACAGATACGCAGTATTTT. Protein: CASRTSGVSTDTQYF.

This clone was picked up a small number of times. The genes are TRBV18 and TRBJ2-5, with 9 bases aligning to TRBD1. The CDR3 is 14 amino acids. V was clipped by 2 bases and J by 7 bases; unmatched bases: 5. CDR1 is KGHSH, CDR2 LQKENI, per germline. The CDR3 protein is CASSPGTGTGTQYF. The CDR3 nucleotides are TGTGCCAGCTCACCAGGGACAGGGACTGGGACCCAGTACTTC.

This clone was seen just once. V gene TRBV6-5 combines with J gene TRBJ1-2, with a weak D call TRBD1 (6 bases). CDR1 MNHEY and CDR2 SVGAGI come from the germline V gene. The CDR3 contains 14 residues. Trimming shortened V by 5 bases and J by 8 bases, and 18 bases separated the two germline ends. The CDR3 loop reads CASSQLRTAQGYTF. Here the CDR3 DNA reads TGTGCCAGCAGTCAACTACGGACAGCTCAAGGCTACACCTTC.

This clone was picked up one time. The chain carries TRBV18 and TRBJ2-5, with 7 bases matching TRBD1. Germline V gene sequence: CDR1 KGHSH, CDR2 LQKENI. The junction had 9 bases not matched to a gene; V was cut back by 3 bases and J by 5 bases. CDR3 size: 15 residues. CDR3 bases: TGTGCCAGCTCACCGACCAACGACAGGGTCGAGACCCAGTACTTC. Amino acid sequence: CASSPTNDRVETQYF.

The CDR3 DNA sequence: TGCAGCGTTGTTACTGCAGGGGATTCCACCGGGGAGCTGTTTTTT. As protein: CSVVTAGDSTGELFF. This rearrangement joins TRBV29-1 to TRBJ2-2, with D tentatively TRBD1 (6 bases). The CDR3 extends over 15 amino acids. V shed 4 bases and J shed 4 bases, with 16 bases lying between them. Looked up from germline, CDR1 is SQVTM and CDR2 is ANQGSEA.

V usage is TRBV9 and J usage is TRBJ2-3, with TRBD2 matching over 15 bases. Germline V gene data show CDR1 as SGDLS and CDR2 as YYNGEE. This CDR3 is 19 amino acids long. V lost 3 bases, J lost 2 bases, and 10 bases stayed unmatched. The CDR3 region is CASSGTGLAGGNITDTQYF. In nucleotides, the CDR3 is TGTGCCAGCAGCGGGACAGGACTAGCGGGAGGGAATATCACAGATACGCAGTATTTT.

This clone appeared a single time. The CDR3 DNA reads TGCGCCAGCAGCTTGGCCGGAGGGGTAAGCACAGATACGCAGTATTTT. Its protein is CASSLAGGVSTDTQYF. V and J are TRBV5-1 and TRBJ2-3, with D possibly TRBD2 on 6 matching bases. Trimming took 0 bases from V and 0 from J, leaving 11 bases between them. The CDR3 sequence is 16 residues long. Germline loops: CDR1 SGHRS, CDR2 YFSETQ.

This rearrangement joins TRBV30 to TRBJ2-3; tentatively, D is TRBD2 (6 bases). The CDR3 loop spans 13 amino acids. Germline V gene lookup returns CDR1 GTSNPN and CDR2 SVGIG (reference sequence). Deletions cut 6 bases from V and 2 bases from J, with 12 bases between. CDR3 in amino acids: CACTGSYTDTQYF. As DNA, the CDR3 is TGTGCCTGCACCGGGAGCTACACAGATACGCAGTATTTT.

CDR3 loop: CASSRGQGANTGELFF. DNA of the CDR3: TGTGCCAGCAGCAGAGGGCAGGGGGCAAACACCGGGGAGCTGTTTTTT. V is TRBV7-9 and J is TRBJ2-2, with 8 bases lining up with TRBD1. The germline gives CDR1 SEHNR, CDR2 FQNEAQ (reference sequence). The CDR3 runs 16 residues. The V and J ends lost 5 bases and 2 bases, in that order; junction bases with no gene match: 7.

The rearrangement links TRBV10-3 to TRBJ2-3, with unresolved D. V dropped 10 bases and J dropped 0 bases, with 8 bases sitting between them. Germline CDR1 ENHRY, CDR2 SYGVKD. This CDR3 is built from 12 residues. CDR3 coding DNA: TGTGCCAGTAGATCTAGCACAGATACGCAGTATTTT. This translates into CASRSSTDTQYF.

There are a few counts of this clone. The chain has TRBV6-5 and TRBJ1-2, with 8 nucleotides matching TRBD1. Germline trimming cut 8 bases from V and 1 base from J; bases unmatched to any gene: 9. This CDR3 spans 15 amino acids. Per germline, CDR1 MNHEY and CDR2 SVGAGI. The CDR3 sequence: CASQLGTGHNYGYTF. CDR3 DNA sequence: TGTGCCAGCCAACTCGGGACAGGACATAACTATGGCTACACCTTC.

The gene calls are TRBV12-3 or TRBV12-4 and TRBJ1-4; the match to TRBD1 covers 7 bases. The CDR3 runs to 11 residues. J was trimmed by 15 bases and V by 4 bases; bases with no gene match: 5. The DNA for the CDR3 is TGTGCCAGCAGTTCGACAGGGTTGGTGTTTTTT. The encoded protein is CASSSTGLVFF.

The V gene is TRBV7-9, the J gene TRBJ2-1; TRBD2 agrees at 10 bases. J lost 7 bases, V lost 1 base, and 1 base had no gene match. CDR1 and CDR2 from the germline V gene are SEHNR and FQNEAQ (reference sequence). There are 14 residues in the CDR3. This CDR3 is CASSLGTSGNEQFF. DNA for the CDR3: TGTGCCAGCAGCTTAGGGACTAGCGGTAATGAGCAGTTCTTC.

The chain joins TRBV3-1 (or the pseudogene TRBV3-2) to TRBJ2-7, with D hard to call. The CDR3 runs to 17 residues. Germline values: CDR1 LGHDT, CDR2 YNNKEL (reference sequence). V was cut by 1 base and J by 4 bases, with 20 bases left in between. CDR3 sequence: CASSQVGVHLQEYEQYV. The CDR3 DNA reads as TGTGCCAGCAGCCAAGTTGGAGTCCACCTCCAAGAATACGAGCAGTACGTC.

The V and J genes are TRBV30 and TRBJ2-1; no clear D. Between the trimmed V and J ends, which lost 7 bases and 15 bases, there was a span of 25 bases. The germline CDR1 and CDR2 sequences are GTSNPN and SVGIG (reference sequence). The CDR3 sequence is 13 residues long. The CDR3 sequence is CALELGVSKFAFF. CDR3 sequence (DNA): TGTGCCTTGGAGCTAGGAGTCTCGAAATTCGCGTTCTTC.

This clone was found a few times. In the same sample, other DNA sequences code for this CDR3. The genes are TRBV24-1 and TRBJ1-1; a possible D gene is TRBD1 (5 bases). Germline lookup yields CDR1 KGHDR and CDR2 SFDVKD. The CDR3 loop spans 12 amino acids. The ends were cut back, 9 bases at V and 1 base at J, with 8 bases in the middle. The CDR3 spells CATQGTNTEAFF. CDR3 nucleotides: TGTGCCACCCAGGGTACGAACACTGAAGCTTTCTTT.

The chain carries TRBV18 and TRBJ1-5; maybe TRBD1 (5 bases). Deletions cut 5 bases from V and 9 bases from J, with 26 bases between. This CDR3 contains 17 residues. CDR1 and CDR2 from the germline V gene are KGHSH and LQKENI. The CDR3: CASSVPGFRVIKRPQHF. In DNA form, the CDR3 reads TGTGCCAGCTCAGTACCGGGCTTCAGGGTTATTAAGCGGCCCCAGCATTTT.

The rearrangement links TRBV5-6 to TRBJ2-7; D is uncertain. This CDR3 spans 12 amino acids. V lost 0 bases, J lost 7 bases, and 8 bases lay in between. CDR1 and CDR2 from the germline V gene are SGHDT and YYEEEE. CDR3 region: CASSLVPREQYF. The CDR3 bases are TGTGCCAGCAGCTTGGTTCCGAGGGAGCAGTACTTC.

The chain uses TRBV6-2 or TRBV6-3 and TRBJ1-1; 10 nucleotides agree with TRBD1. The CDR3 covers 15 residues. The ends lost 2 bases at V and 10 bases at J; junction bases unmatched: 10. The V gene's germline CDR1 is MNHEY and CDR2 SVGEGT. CDR3 DNA: TGTGCCAGCAGTTACCCGACAGGGGGCTTTTTAGGAGCTTTCTTT. It is translated as CASSYPTGGFLGAFF.

As for this clone: One end of the junction is discordant with germline, which a read error may explain. CDR3 loop: CANSGRMNTEAFF. CDR3 coding DNA: TGTGCCAACAGTGGGAGAATGAACACTGAAGCTTTCTTT. V is TRBV12-3 or TRBV12-4 and J is TRBJ1-1; no definite D call. The CDR3 runs to 13 residues.

The V and J genes are TRBV6-6 and TRBJ2-5, with 15 positions matching TRBD2. The CDR3 runs to 17 residues. J gave up 1 base and V 5 bases, and 5 bases lay outside the gene matches. Germline V gene lookup returns CDR1 MNHNY and CDR2 SVGAGI (reference sequence). CDR3 in amino acids: CASSLGTSGGIQETQYF. In nucleotides, the CDR3 is TGTGCCAGCAGTCTTGGGACTAGCGGGGGGATCCAAGAGACCCAGTACTTC.

The gene calls are TRBV7-2 and TRBJ2-1; TRBD2 agrees at 15 bases. The ends lost 4 bases at V and 7 bases at J; junction bases unmatched: 8. The CDR3 is 17 residues long. Germline CDR1 is SGHTA and CDR2 is FQGNSA. CDR3 protein: CASSSAPGTSGRNEQFF. The CDR3 nucleotides are TGTGCCAGCAGCTCCGCTCCCGGGACTAGCGGGAGGAATGAGCAGTTCTTC.